These 23 T cell receptor beta chains were all obtained from the same sample, sequenced in a study of shared clonotypes between healthy human individuals (dated by TCRdb to the early 2020s). Receptors were amplified or captured by the immunoSEQ multiplex PCR assay. TCRdb's version of the immuneACCESS table is confined to in-frame rearrangements and falls short of the full clone set. An unresolved V gene accounts for under half of the shortfall where checked; the remainder is of unknown origin. The sample table holds about 600,000 clones, of which almost 97% were seen once. Together, the top ten hold 0.057% of the sample. Sequenced input: naive CD4+ T cells sorted from blood. In light of the paper, this sample's cell subset or site label describes: CD45RA+ positively selected. The receptor set was obtained from a woman in her twenties or thirties in good health.

This chain joins TRBV29-1 and TRBJ1-2; 9 nucleotides align to TRBD1. With V trimmed by 5 bases and J by 4 bases, 14 bases remained unmatched. This CDR3 is 16 amino acids long. Germline V gene sequence: CDR1 SQVTM, CDR2 ANQGSEA. The CDR3 sequence: CSVYSGTGTSGYGYTF. The CDR3, as DNA: TGCAGCGTTTATTCCGGGACAGGGACCTCCGGCTATGGCTACACCTTC.

This chain connects TRBV1 to TRBJ2-2; the D call in the table, TRBD2, was not verified against the DNA. TRBV1 is a listed pseudogene. The CDR3 runs to 20 residues. The CDR3 region is CTSSQDPHSGTSGNTGELFF. DNA for the CDR3: TGCACCAGCAGCCAAGACCCTCATTCCGGGACTAGCGGTAACACCGGGGAGCTGTTTTTT.

The chain carries TRBV10-1 and TRBJ1-1; TRBD1 matches 7 bases. CDR3 length: 13 amino acids. Looked up from germline, CDR1 is WNHNN and CDR2 is SYGVQD (reference sequence). V gave up 0 bases and J gave up 5 bases; unmatched junction bases: 0. In DNA form, the CDR3 reads TGCGCCAGCAGTGAGTCCAGGGGGACTGAAGCTTTCTTT. As protein: CASSESRGTEAFF.

The chain is built from TRBV27 and TRBJ2-1, with 7 positions matching TRBD2. CDR1 and CDR2 (germline): MNHEY, SMNVEV (reference sequence). Trimming at V came to 2 bases and at J to 0 bases, leaving 4 bases not matched to a gene. CDR3 size: 16 residues. The CDR3 region is CASSLREGHSYNEQFF. CDR3 DNA: TGTGCCAGCAGTTTAAGGGAGGGCCACTCCTACAATGAGCAGTTCTTC.

This clone has a single count. The chain carries TRBV13 and TRBJ1-1, with TRBD1 matching 8 bases. The CDR3 length is 15 residues. V was clipped by 5 bases and J by 2 bases; unmatched bases: 7. Per the germline V gene, CDR1 is PRHDT and CDR2 is FYEKMQ (reference sequence). The CDR3 region is CASSVEDRANTEAFF. CDR3 DNA sequence: TGTGCCAGCAGCGTCGAGGACAGGGCAAACACTGAAGCTTTCTTT.

This clone appeared once. This rearrangement joins TRBV6-5 to TRBJ1-4; 9 bases are shared with TRBD1. Losses at the gene ends were 5 bases for V and 8 bases for J; bases not matched to a gene: 6. The CDR3 totals 14 residues. CDR1 and CDR2 from the germline V gene are MNHEY and SVGAGI. The CDR3 loop reads CASSLTGGLEKLFF. The CDR3 region has the DNA TGTGCCAGCAGTCTTACAGGGGGCCTCGAAAAACTGTTTTTT.

The genes are TRBV5-1 and TRBJ2-3, with 14 bases aligning to TRBD2. This CDR3 spans 17 amino acids. The J segment lost 4 bases and the V segment lost 4 bases, leaving 8 bases of the junction unmatched. Germline lookup yields CDR1 SGHRS and CDR2 YFSETQ. CDR3 sequence: CASSPGLAGVQADTQYF. As DNA, the CDR3 is TGCGCCAGCAGCCCGGGACTAGCGGGAGTTCAGGCAGATACGCAGTATTTT. The variable domain in full, with the rest retrieved from reference TRBV5-1 and TRBJ2-3, is KAGVTQTPRYLIKTRGQQVTLSCSPISGHRSVSWYQQTPGQGLQFLFEYFSETQRNKGNFPGRFSGRQFSNSRSEMNVSTLELGDSALYLCASSPGLAGVQADTQYFGPGTRLTVL.

This chain connects TRBV7-8 to TRBJ2-6; D not resolved. Germline CDR1 reads SGHVS; CDR2 reads FQNEAQ. This CDR3 is built from 15 residues. The V and J ends lost 2 bases and 0 bases respectively, with 5 bases between them. This CDR3 is CASSLLVSGANVLTF. The CDR3 DNA reads as TGTGCCAGCAGCTTATTGGTCTCTGGGGCCAACGTCCTGACTTTC.

The chain links TRBV25-1 to TRBJ2-1; 8 bases are a match to TRBD1. The CDR3 covers 15 residues. CDR1 and CDR2 (germline): MGHDK, SYGVNS. V lost 6 bases, J lost 4 bases, and 8 bases stayed unmatched. DNA of the CDR3: TGTGCCAGCAGCCCCCACAGGGGGACATACAATGAGCAGTTCTTC. Protein: CASSPHRGTYNEQFF. The full variable domain, rest sourced from reference TRBV25-1 and TRBJ2-1, is EADIYQTPRYLVIGTGKKITLECSQTMGHDKMYWYQQDPGMELHLIHYSYGVNSTEKGDLSSESTVSRIRTEHFPLTLESARPSHTSQYLCASSPHRGTYNEQFFGPGTRLTVL.

This rearrangement joins TRBV5-1 to TRBJ2-5; no definite D call. The germline V and J ends were trimmed by 4 bases and 5 bases, with 18 bases remaining between them. Germline V gene data show CDR1 as SGHRS and CDR2 as YFSETQ. CDR3 length: 15 amino acids. Here the CDR3 reads CASSVDSKSDETQYF. CDR3 coding DNA: TGCGCCAGCAGCGTCGACTCAAAGAGCGATGAGACCCAGTACTTC. Drawing the rest from reference TRBV5-1 and TRBJ2-5, the complete variable domain is KAGVTQTPRYLIKTRGQQVTLSCSPISGHRSVSWYQQTPGQGLQFLFEYFSETQRNKGNFPGRFSGRQFSNSRSEMNVSTLELGDSALYLCASSVDSKSDETQYFGPGTRLLVL.

This chain joins TRBV6-1 and TRBJ1-2, with TRBD1 matching 10 bases. The CDR3 has 15 residues. The V gene end was trimmed by 8 bases and the J gene end by 4 bases; junction bases not matched to a gene: 10. Germline CDR1 reads MNHNS; CDR2 reads SASEGT. CDR3 region: CASCWTGGSPYGYTF. The DNA of the CDR3 is TGTGCCAGCTGTTGGACAGGGGGGTCCCCCTATGGCTACACCTTC.

This rearrangement joins TRBV14 to TRBJ2-7; D remains unclear. There are 12 residues in the CDR3. V lost 2 bases, J lost 4 bases, and 6 bases lay in between. Germline V gives CDR1 SGHDN, CDR2 FVKESK. DNA for the CDR3: TGTGCCAGCAGCCAACGAGTTTACGAGCAGTACTTC. Protein sequence: CASSQRVYEQYF.

This clone came up once. The chain recombines TRBV15 with TRBJ2-2; D not certain. Trimming cost V 0 bases and J 6 bases, with 11 bases left between them. Germline-derived CDR1 and CDR2 are LNHNV and YYDKDF (reference sequence). The CDR3 covers 15 residues. This chain's CDR3 is CATSRDPWVSGELFF. The CDR3 DNA sequence: TGTGCCACCAGCAGAGATCCCTGGGTATCCGGGGAGCTGTTTTTT. Full variable domain (outside the CDR3, taken from reference TRBV15 and TRBJ2-2): DAMVIQNPRYQVTQFGKPVTLSCSQTLNHNVMYWYQQKSSQAPKLLFHYYDKDFNNEADTPDNFQSRRPNTSFCFLDIRSPGLGDTAMYLCATSRDPWVSGELFFGEGSRLTVL.

The V and J genes are TRBV27 and TRBJ2-7; D ambiguous. Trimming stripped 4 bases from V and 1 base from J, with 8 bases between. In germline, CDR1 is MNHEY, CDR2 SMNVEV (reference sequence). CDR3 length: 13 amino acids. Here the CDR3 reads CASSSQASYEQYF. CDR3 nucleotide sequence: TGTGCCAGCAGTTCCCAGGCTTCCTACGAGCAGTACTTC.

The rearrangement joins TRBV10-1 to TRBJ2-3; no reliable D call. The CDR3 loop spans 13 amino acids. Germline V CDR1 and CDR2: WNHNN, SYGVQD (reference sequence). Trimming removed 6 bases at V and 0 bases at J, with 7 bases between. CDR3 in amino acids: CASRSSSTDTQYF. In DNA form, the CDR3 reads TGCGCCAGCAGATCCTCTAGCACAGATACGCAGTATTTT.

The V and J genes are TRBV28 and TRBJ1-2, with unresolved D. V lost 6 bases to trimming and J lost 3 bases, with 17 bases between them. CDR3 size: 15 residues. Germline V gives CDR1 MDHEN, CDR2 SYDVKM. CDR3 residues: CASSPPVGLHYGYTF. The CDR3 DNA reads TGTGCCAGCAGCCCACCTGTTGGATTACACTATGGCTACACCTTC.

On this clone itself: The junction departs from the called germline gene at one end, perhaps through a read error. This chain uses TRBV28 with TRBJ2-7; 7 bases are shared with TRBD2. CDR1 is MDHEN and CDR2 is SYDVKM in the germline V gene. The CDR3 covers 13 residues. CDR3 in DNA: TGTGCCAGCAATTTAGAAGCGGGAACCTCCCAGTACTTC. This encodes CASNLEAGTSQYF.

The genes are TRBV5-4 and TRBJ1-2; 10 bases line up with TRBD1. Germline trimming cut 0 bases from V and 0 bases from J; bases unmatched to any gene: 5. Germline loops: CDR1 SGHNT, CDR2 YYREEE (reference sequence). There are 17 residues in the CDR3. The CDR3 loop is CASSLEGTGETNYGYTF. For the CDR3, the DNA is TGTGCCAGCAGCTTGGAGGGGACAGGGGAGACTAACTATGGCTACACCTTC.

This chain connects TRBV6-1 to TRBJ1-5; D unresolved. The ends were cut back, 7 bases at V and 3 bases at J, with 13 bases in the middle. The V gene's germline CDR1 is MNHNS and CDR2 SASEGT. There are 14 residues in the CDR3. The CDR3 DNA sequence: TGTGCCAGCACTGCAAGTATAACCAATCAGCCCCAGCATTTT. Encoded protein: CASTASITNQPQHF.

The chain joins TRBV4-2 to TRBJ1-1; D unresolved. Trimming removed 0 bases at V and 0 bases at J, with 8 bases between. Germline values: CDR1 LGHNA, CDR2 YNFKEQ. The CDR3 covers 15 residues. CDR3 sequence: CASSQEAGMNTEAFF. The CDR3 DNA reads as TGTGCCAGCAGCCAAGAAGCCGGGATGAACACTGAAGCTTTCTTT.

The chain links TRBV19 to TRBJ1-5; D ambiguous. Germline loops: CDR1 LNHDA, CDR2 SQIVND (reference sequence). V gave up 6 bases and J gave up 5 bases, with 11 bases separating them. This CDR3 comprises 13 residues. The DNA of the CDR3 is TGTGCCAGTAGGGTGGCAAGTTATCAGCCCCAGCATTTT. Translating it yields CASRVASYQPQHF.

The chain combines TRBV28 with TRBJ1-1; a possible D gene is TRBD1 (6 bases). The germline gives CDR1 MDHEN, CDR2 SYDVKM. V lost 4 bases to trimming and J lost 6 bases, with 18 bases between them. This CDR3 contains 15 residues. The CDR3 coding sequence is TGTGCCAGCAGTTCCCCAACAGGGATGTTCGCTGAAGCTTTCTTT. Translation: CASSSPTGMFAEAFF.

The chain carries TRBV19 and TRBJ2-7, with TRBD1 matching over 10 bases. The V gene end was trimmed by 5 bases and the J gene end by 2 bases; junction bases not matched to a gene: 6. The germline V gene encodes CDR1 LNHDA and CDR2 SQIVND (reference sequence). The CDR3 consists of 15 residues. The CDR3: CASSASDRGPYEQYF. The CDR3 nucleotides are TGTGCCAGTAGTGCCTCCGACAGGGGGCCCTACGAGCAGTACTTC.